A single count supports the clone carrying this TCR beta chain. The data were obtained in a study of blood T cell repertoires in COVID-19. This table comes from immunoSEQ multiplex PCR, and its TCRdb copy is limited to in-frame clones, with some not included. The sample holds 200,000 to 250,000 clones, more than 85% seen once. The CDR3 loop spans 14 amino acids. CDR1 is SEHNR, CDR2 FQNEAQ, per germline (reference sequence). The ends were cut back, 3 bases at V and 8 bases at J, with 14 bases in the middle. This TCR was sampled from a woman aged 70-85 years with active or convalescent COVID-19. What was sequenced was peripheral blood. V gene TRBV7-9 combines with J gene TRBJ1-5; a weak D match, TRBD1 (6 bases). The CDR3 DNA is TGTGCCAGCAGCTTTATGGGGGCGAATGAGCCCCAGCATTTT. It specifies CASSFMGANEPQHF.